This TCR beta chain was sequenced during a study of OX40 agonist ivuxolimab in advanced cancers. General study results and limits: The average count of expanded clones was higher among CD8+ T cells than among CD4+. At doses 0.1 to 3.0 mg/kg, CD4+ and CD8+ clones expanded.

Peripheral blood came from all dose cohorts at three timepoints. A few counts support this clone. Its antigen is still unknown. Some clones are missing from TCRdb's copy, which holds only in-frame ones; the method was immunoSEQ multiplex PCR. The sample holds tens of thousands of clones, approximately 90% seen once. The CDR3 has 14 amino acids. The V end was cut by 2 bases, the J end by 1 base, with 8 bases between. CDR1 is MNHEY, CDR2 SVGAGI, per germline. V usage is TRBV6-5 and J usage is TRBJ1-2, with D unresolved. This sequence was found in an adult with an advanced solid tumor such as melanoma, head and neck, liver or kidney cancer. The specimen was CD4+ or CD8+ T cells sorted from blood, collected in a trial of the OX40 agonist ivuxolimab. The CDR3 region has the DNA TGTGCCAGCAGTTACGCAGGATATAACTATGGCTACACCTTC. Residues: CASSYAGYNYGYTF.